The TCR beta chain under discussion was sequenced for a study of blood T cells in healthy people across ages. Study-wide findings and caveats: Estimates drawn from one million T cells were deemed to understate diversity. Relative to aged donors, long-lived donors carried more naive CD4+ cells and displayed higher diversity.

Isolation recovered at least 6.5 million PBMCs from every sample. The use of a sample-barcoded 5' primer and a J-beta primer mix characterized a second PCR of 7 to 11 cycles. A tag from a template-switch adaptor with 12 random nucleotides marked each cDNA molecule. TCRdb called the 5' RACE reads again in MiXCR, with one record for every CDR3 protein. The table lists approximately 1.5 million distinct CDR3 sequences, roughly 32% of them singletons. This clonotype was counted only a few times. Its target is unknown. The TCR comes from a woman aged 25 to 39 in good health. Sequencing was performed on blood.

CDR3 bases: TGTGCCAGCACCAAGGGAGGGAGCACTGAAGCTTTCTTT. This codes for CASTKGGSTEAFF. V usage is TRBV12-3 or TRBV12-4 and J usage is TRBJ1-1; D ambiguous. The CDR3 is 13 amino acids. V was shortened by 7 bases and J by 4 bases, with 13 bases between the two germline ends.